This is a list of T cell receptor beta chains from one sample in a study of T cell clonotyping in hematopoietic cell transplantation. This table comes from immunoSEQ multiplex PCR, and its TCRdb copy is limited to in-frame clones, with some not included. The table lists 15,000 to 20,000 clones, more than 60% of them singletons. Material for sequencing was peripheral blood mononuclear cells. The origin of the receptors is a man aged 60 to 75 in good health. Some clones in this sample may be carry-over from other donors' samples. Both conserved end residues are trimmed from each CDR3. Each record gives: CDR3 length, D gene, V gene, CDR3 protein. D genes are given only for firm matches.

cdr3_length: 14
d_call: TRBD1
v_call: TRBV18
cdr3_aa: ASSPPGDRETSPLH

cdr3_length: 13
d_call: TRBD1
v_call: TRBV30
cdr3_aa: AWSAGGQGVKTQY

cdr3_length: 11
d_call: NA
v_call: TRBV28
cdr3_aa: ASSFTQGGEQY

cdr3_length: 11
d_call: TRBD2
v_call: TRBV6-4
cdr3_aa: ASSASPSGQQF

cdr3_length: 9
d_call: NA
v_call: TRBV5-7
cdr3_aa: ASSLEETQY

cdr3_length: 12
d_call: NA
v_call: TRBV6-5
cdr3_aa: ASSPGSSGNTIY

cdr3_length: 13
d_call: TRBD2
v_call: TRBV19
cdr3_aa: ASSTLAGDTGELF

cdr3_length: 16
d_call: NA
v_call: TRBV2
cdr3_aa: ASSFAGIGITYNSPLH

cdr3_length: 12
d_call: TRBD1
v_call: TRBV5-6
cdr3_aa: ASSLGQGFYEQY

cdr3_length: 13
d_call: NA
v_call: TRBV6-4
cdr3_aa: ASSLTYLSYNEQF

cdr3_length: 11
d_call: NA
v_call: TRBV29-1
cdr3_aa: SARGLSSYEQY

cdr3_length: 12
d_call: NA
v_call: TRBV19
cdr3_aa: ASSKLVAGEGYT

cdr3_length: 11
d_call: NA
v_call: TRBV9
cdr3_aa: ASSVSLPGELF

cdr3_length: 13
d_call: NA
v_call: TRBV28
cdr3_aa: ASSRTQGITEKLF

cdr3_length: 12
d_call: NA
v_call: TRBV5-4
cdr3_aa: ASSLDPSVDTQY

cdr3_length: 11
d_call: NA
v_call: TRBV13
cdr3_aa: ASSSQVGYGYT

cdr3_length: 14
d_call: TRBD2
v_call: TRBV11-2
cdr3_aa: ASSPFRGGDTGELF

cdr3_length: 13
d_call: NA
v_call: TRBV2
cdr3_aa: ANIRDRYSGNTIY

cdr3_length: 12
d_call: NA
v_call: TRBV6-1
cdr3_aa: ASSSSGVESPLH

cdr3_length: 12
d_call: NA
v_call: TRBV7-6
cdr3_aa: ASSASGILSEQY

cdr3_length: 11
d_call: NA
v_call: TRBV2
cdr3_aa: ASGQTINQPQH

cdr3_length: 16
d_call: TRBD2
v_call: TRBV14
cdr3_aa: ASSPLPGLAGSLNIQY

cdr3_length: 14
d_call: NA
v_call: TRBV7-8
cdr3_aa: ASSLALFNSGNTIY

cdr3_length: 12
d_call: NA
v_call: TRBV19
cdr3_aa: ASSTRAGNTEAF

cdr3_length: 10
d_call: NA
v_call: TRBV5-4
cdr3_aa: ASSFEGNGYT

cdr3_length: 11
d_call: NA
v_call: TRBV5-1
cdr3_aa: ASSLADGQPQH

cdr3_length: 14
d_call: NA
v_call: TRBV4-1
cdr3_aa: ASSQVRTNINTEAF

cdr3_length: 11
d_call: NA
v_call: TRBV10-3
cdr3_aa: ASQGQLSYEQY

cdr3_length: 14
d_call: TRBD1
v_call: TRBV7-2
cdr3_aa: ASSLLTGTVSYEQY

cdr3_length: 11
d_call: TRBD2
v_call: TRBV27
cdr3_aa: ASRLAGGNEQF

cdr3_length: 14
d_call: NA
v_call: TRBV5-1
cdr3_aa: ASSITRQGGTGELF

cdr3_length: 13
d_call: NA
v_call: TRBV6-5
cdr3_aa: ASSYGAPTNEKLF

cdr3_length: 14
d_call: NA
v_call: TRBV21-1
cdr3_aa: ASSKCLAESYNEQF

cdr3_length: 13
d_call: TRBD1
v_call: TRBV5-6
cdr3_aa: ASSLVAWTGRGYT

cdr3_length: 12
d_call: NA
v_call: TRBV5-4
cdr3_aa: ASSPMGYGYGYT

cdr3_length: 12
d_call: TRBD1
v_call: TRBV29-1
cdr3_aa: SVVATGGSYEQY

cdr3_length: 14
d_call: TRBD2
v_call: TRBV10-3
cdr3_aa: AISESTPSGADTQY

cdr3_length: 14
d_call: NA
v_call: TRBV19
cdr3_aa: ASRSTGGRGTYEQY

cdr3_length: 14
d_call: TRBD2
v_call: TRBV7-2
cdr3_aa: ASSSRLAGVIYEQY

cdr3_length: 11
d_call: NA
v_call: TRBV6-5
cdr3_aa: ASRGETLTEAF

cdr3_length: 12
d_call: NA
v_call: TRBV12-5
cdr3_aa: ASGLREISYEQY

cdr3_length: 13
d_call: NA
v_call: TRBV29-1
cdr3_aa: SVRRGGSSGNTIY

cdr3_length: 13
d_call: NA
v_call: TRBV19
cdr3_aa: ASSKWDPSGNTIY

cdr3_length: 9
d_call: NA
v_call: TRBV25-1
cdr3_aa: ASTANYGYT

cdr3_length: 12
d_call: NA
v_call: TRBV27
cdr3_aa: ASSWGAEGQPQH

cdr3_length: 13
d_call: TRBD2
v_call: TRBV6-4
cdr3_aa: ASSPTSGDYNEQF

cdr3_length: 14
d_call: TRBD2
v_call: TRBV7-9
cdr3_aa: ASSSILAGPSYEQY

cdr3_length: 13
d_call: TRBD1
v_call: TRBV9
cdr3_aa: ASSVGQGDSYEQY